This T cell receptor (beta chain) appears in the sequencing data of a study of cytomegalovirus exposure and HLA in healthy donors (dated by TCRdb to 2015 to 2018). Regarding the study in general: In an earlier analysis of about 560 of the donors, about 270 Gb of sequence data and about 110 million unique TCR beta sequences from roughly 190 million T cells were reported. An early release covering more than 500 HLA-typed donors comprised roughly 300 gigabases of sequencing data and roughly 85 million unique TCR sequences. Among the roughly 400 genotyped donors, around 81% belonged to the genetic ancestry cluster associated with self-reported Caucasian donors. The study aimed to test whether signatures of past pathogen exposure could be identified by cataloging public T cell receptors. The study profiled the T cell repertoires of under 850 subjects by immunosequencing and related them to cytomegalovirus serostatus. A separate validation cohort of more than 100 different subjects was used in addition to the approximately 700-subject first cohort. To predict cytomegalovirus infection status, the study combined high-throughput TCR immunosequencing, statistical association of individual TCRs with disease status, and machine learning. To study patterns of TCR occurrence, a later analysis re-analyzed previously published TCR beta repertoires from 666 donors and added high-resolution HLA genotyping. Rather than drawing on any new phenotypic data, the later analysis identified candidate immune exposures from TCR beta sequences and the way those sequences occurred across donors. An earlier analysis of roughly 580 of the donors used high-throughput TCR beta sequencing to judge whether each TCR beta V gene segment behaved as functional or pseudogenic. Donor age, sex, ethnicity and CMV serostatus were compiled together with the repertoire data. A later genetic analysis used genome-wide SNP genotypes for about three fifths of the 666 donors, treating that subset as a discovery cohort. Every discovery cohort repertoire had been produced on one sequencing platform. Class I and class II HLA loci were covered by the typing at four-digit resolution. The number of typed donors differed by locus: about 620-640 for A, B, C, DRB1 and DQB1; approximately 520 for DQA1; some 590 for DPA1; and around 470 for DPB1. A few DR-DQ haplotypes were treated as single units for association and clustering because of strong linkage in the cohort. Among some 400 genotyped donors of the cohort, an average of around 220,000 unique TCR beta nucleotide sequences was sequenced per donor, of which roughly 17% were non-productive.

Libraries were constructed by the immunoSEQ multiplex PCR assay. For the multiplex PCR, a mixture combining 60 forward primers for TCR Vbeta segments and 13 reverse primers for TCR Jbeta segments was used. Amplification of the CDR3 region of rearranged TCR beta genes was performed with a multiplex PCR assay on genomic DNA. The amplified TCR beta libraries were sequenced on the Illumina HiSeq System as 87-base-pair reads. The original pipeline was this. A later analysis tallied 75 million to 85 million unique TCR beta chains across the approximately 670 repertoires, and about 12 million of those chains were shared by two or more donors. To remove PCR and sequencing errors, raw reads were error-corrected and collapsed into unique sequences using a nearest-neighbor algorithm that merged closely related sequences. CDR3 sequences were aligned to IMGT reference sequences to assign V, D and J gene segments. Each retained sequence needed at least a six-nucleotide match to both a V gene segment and a J gene segment. A rearrangement counted as productive if the CDR3 had no stop codons and remained in frame with V and J, and every other rearrangement counted as non-productive. CDR3 was defined according to IMGT convention as the region running from the second conserved V-encoded cysteine to the conserved J-encoded phenylalanine. In an earlier analysis of roughly 580 of the donors, sequences lacking an unambiguous match to a single V gene segment were excluded. An earlier analysis of fewer than 650 of the donors classified V segments as functional when productive rearrangements were above 56.7% and as segregating when the standard deviation between donors was above 5%. A statistical classification framework was built for diagnosing cytomegalovirus status from the catalog of TCR beta chain sequences. A later analysis assigned V and J genes by comparing TCR nucleotide sequences with IMGT/GENE-DB human TR gene sequences. Using the TCRdist pipeline, a later analysis assigned CDR3 sequences along with most-parsimonious VDJ recombination scenarios. In a later analysis, each TCR beta chain was defined by its CDR3 amino acid sequence together with its V-gene family, and reads lacking a unique V-gene family were excluded. In a later analysis, 450 to 600 highly shared, low-generation-probability nucleotide sequences were removed to address suspected cross-contamination and a sequencing artifact. A later analysis calculated a clonal expansion index for each public chain from normalized within-repertoire ranks of inferred template counts. A later analysis computed generation probabilities with a VDJ recombination model fitted to out-of-frame rearrangements, and checked the results against IGoR. In a later analysis, TCR-TCR, TCR-HLA and TCR-CMV co-occurrence was scored with hypergeometric tests, and a repertoire-size bias correction was applied to TCR pairs. False discovery rates were estimated in a later analysis by permuting HLA or CMV assignments 20 times. A later analysis grouped co-occurring TCRs with DBSCAN, adding TCRdist sequence similarity when clustering within HLA-allele-positive subsets. Repertoires with fewer than 30,000 or more than 120,000 public chains, plus five repertoires with anomalous nucleotide sharing, were excluded from co-occurrence clustering. In TCRdb, the immuneACCESS table is reduced to in-frame sequences with V and J assigned. These tables do not hold every clone; where another copy was compared, an unresolved V gene accounts for under half, and the others remain unexplained. V and J calls and clone size are copied from that table; D and trimming were computed from the DNA. This sample gives approximately 240,000 clones in total; 80% to 90% of them show up just once. The ten top clones hold 1% of the sample.

The cysteine opens and the phenylalanine closes a CDR3 of 15 amino acids. The DNA shown is the 45-base CDR3, in frame from base 1. For this chain, trimming is 5 bases at the V end and 4 bases at the J end, and the number of junction bases without a gene match is 6. Looking up the germline V gene (reference sequence) yields CDR1 LNHDA and CDR2 SQIVND. Here is what the overall study found, with its caveats: Correlated functional status among segregating V segments might reflect linkage disequilibrium, but an unknown experimental factor could not be ruled out. When HLA alleles, especially DR and DQ, strongly co-occurred, TCR associations were difficult to assign to individual alleles. Because counts were too low, roughly 17 rarely observed V segments, including chromosome 9 orphons, were left out of the earlier analysis of some 600 of the donors. The 87-base-pair reads could not distinguish some IMGT-functional V segments, including TRBV6-2 and TRBV6-3, so those segments were excluded. This cohort had only TCR beta chains sequenced, and the lack of alpha or paired-chain data limited which features could be detected. In a later analysis, the rate of TCR association differed among HLA loci, with DRB1 alleles having the most associated TCRs and HLA-C alleles having the fewest. Because HLA typing was unavailable for some donors at each locus, only the typed subset was used in association tests. For the cohort, immune exposure information was limited to CMV serostatus. V-gene and J-gene trimming of TCR beta chains was associated with a missense DCLRE1C variant in a later genetic analysis, and the association was replicated in an independent cohort. In vitro tests confirmed that a few of the cytomegalovirus-associated TCR beta chains recognize cytomegalovirus antigens. A group of highly shared sequence variants was considered likely to be a technical artifact of the sequencing pipeline. In a later analysis, about 16,000 TCR beta sequences were associated with specific HLA alleles at a false discovery rate of 0.05. A total of 150 to 200 TCR beta chains were listed by the study as associated with cytomegalovirus. Cytomegalovirus status was reported to be diagnosed by the classifier with high specificity and sensitivity in both the original and validation cohorts. According to a later analysis, most CMV-associated TCR beta chains appeared to be HLA-restricted, and the HLA associations seemed to be driven largely by CMV exposure. An earlier analysis of around 500 of the donors showed that most TCR beta V segments appeared in productive rearrangements either about 87% or about 30% of the time, which broadly matched IMGT annotations. A later analysis found that HLA-associated TCR beta chains were more clonally expanded and had lower generation probabilities than equally common non-associated chains. A later genetic analysis reported fewer N-insertions in productive TCRs among donors in an Asian-associated ancestry cluster than the roughly 720-donor mean. A further reported finding was that TCR beta sequences accurately predicted the HLA-A and HLA-B alleles for most subjects in the first cohort. Across donors, most TCR sequences were observed very rarely, whereas some public TCRs were present in many individuals. Presence/absence analyses assumed roughly uniform sequencing depth across donors, an assumption that may not hold. Several of the top co-occurrence clusters appeared to be linked to parvovirus B19, influenza, CMV and Epstein-Barr virus, according to a later analysis. The authors suggested that the approach could potentially be generalized to other disease states and immunological phenotypes.

In total, roughly 670 healthy bone marrow donors made up the cohort. Cohort members were all nominally healthy when sampled, although unrecorded immune exposures were likely present. The donor was CMV seronegative and belonged to the group of 350 or so seronegative cohort members. Each donor provided a peripheral blood sample, and peripheral blood mononuclear cells were used for TCR beta sequencing. Genomic DNA extraction from the blood cell samples was performed with the Qiagen DNeasy Blood Extraction Kit. To note about this clone: No antigen is known for it. The input lacks base qualities; no much larger clone sits a single base away.

The clonotype was recovered from a woman aged 18-29 years in good health and CMV-seronegative. Sequencing was carried out using PBMCs. The sequence joins TRBV19 to TRBJ1-5, and 9 junction bases match TRBD1. The CDR3 region has the sequence CASSPEDRGNQPQHF. The nucleotide sequence is given as TGTGCCAGTAGTCCCGAGGACAGGGGTAATCAGCCCCAGCATTTT.